The 24 T cell receptor beta chains reported below all come from one sample, sequenced in a study of CDR3 diversity in severe acne. TCRdb itself ran the PCR reads through MiXCR, one entry per CDR3 protein. The table shows about 100,000 distinct CDR3 sequences, with 51% occurring only once. The sequenced sample consisted of blood. The receptors were gathered from a male donor with acne.

The chain joins TRBV7-8 to TRBJ2-2; D gene ambiguous. The CDR3 covers 11 residues. Trimming left V 5 bases short and J 7 bases short, with 5 bases between. Germline V CDR1 and CDR2: SGHVS, FQNEAQ. The CDR3 sequence is CASSPLGELFF. The CDR3, as DNA: TGTGCCAGCAGCCCCCTCGGGGAGCTGTTTTTT.

The table lists this clonotype with many counts. The chain is built from TRBV29-1 and TRBJ1-2; possible D gene TRBD1, 5 bases. Germline CDR1 is SQVTM and CDR2 is ANQGSEA. Trimming left V 1 base short and J 5 bases short, with 14 bases between. The CDR3 spans 14 residues. CDR3 amino acids: CSVEAKDGAYGYTF. The CDR3 DNA follows: TGCAGCGTTGAAGCCAAGGACGGGGCATATGGCTACACCTTC.

The V gene is TRBV11-2, the J gene TRBJ2-5; D might be TRBD2 (6 bases). The J call could be wrong; TRBJ2-1 is a better fit for the DNA end. Looked up from germline, CDR1 is SGHAT and CDR2 is FQNNGV. The CDR3 sequence is 14 residues long. CDR3 region: CASSPRRDDNEQFF. The CDR3 DNA is TGTGCCAGCAGCCCTAGGCGGGACGACAATGAGCAGTTCTTC.

This clonotype turned up a few times. The chain has TRBV6-1 and TRBJ2-1; a weak D match, TRBD1 (7 bases). V was shortened by 7 bases and J by 3 bases, with 13 bases between the two germline ends. The CDR3 spans 14 residues. The germline V gene encodes CDR1 MNHNS and CDR2 SASEGT. CDR3 loop: CASIGQGGYNEQFF. The CDR3 nucleotides are TGTGCCAGCATAGGGCAGGGGGGCTACAATGAGCAGTTCTTC.

The chain combines TRBV7-8 with TRBJ2-5; TRBD1 or TRBD2 may be the D gene (5 bases each). Germline CDR1 reads SGHVS; CDR2 reads FQNEAQ. CDR3 length: 14 residues. Trimming left V 5 bases short and J 5 bases short, with 15 bases between. The CDR3 coding sequence is TGTGCCAGCAGCCCGGACGGGGCGTTGGAGACCCAGTACTTC. This gives the protein CASSPDGALETQYF. Supplemented by reference TRBV7-8 and TRBJ2-5, the full variable domain reads GAGVSQSPRYKVAKRGQDVALRCDPISGHVSLFWYQQALGQGPEFLTYFQNEAQLDKSGLPSDRFFAERPEGSVSTLKIQRTQQEDSAVYLCASSPDGALETQYFGPGTRLLVL.

The chain employs TRBV10-1 and TRBJ2-5, with 9 bases identical to TRBD1. CDR3 size: 13 residues. Trimming cost V 4 bases and J 5 bases; bases outside gene matches: 2. The germline CDR1 and CDR2 sequences are WNHNN and SYGVQD (reference sequence). CDR3 protein: CASSGDRAETQYF. The CDR3 DNA follows: TGCGCCAGCAGTGGGGACAGGGCCGAGACCCAGTACTTC.

This clonotype was observed a few times. The chain uses TRBV11-2 and TRBJ2-5; TRBD1 might be the D (5 bases). The germline V and J ends were trimmed by 1 base and 3 bases, with 9 bases remaining between them. The CDR3 covers 14 residues. Germline V gives CDR1 SGHAT, CDR2 FQNNGV. The CDR3 DNA is TGTGCCAGCAGCTTAGGGGGCTCCAAAGAGACCCAGTACTTC. Protein sequence: CASSLGGSKETQYF.

Only one count was recorded for this clonotype. J is TRBJ2-7 and V is TRBV2; 8 bases agree with TRBD1. With the DNA end fitting TRBJ2-5 better, the J assignment may be wrong. Germline CDR1 SNHLY, CDR2 FYNNEI. This CDR3 is built from 16 residues. The CDR3 protein is CASSLYWTGRGETQYF. The CDR3 DNA reads as TGTGCCAGCAGTTTATACTGGACAGGGAGAGGGGAGACCCAGTACTTC.

The sample holds many counts of this clonotype. This chain connects TRBV13 to TRBJ2-7; perhaps TRBD2 as D (5 bases). The CDR3 has 13 residues. The germline V and J ends were trimmed by 5 bases and 4 bases, with 12 bases remaining between them. CDR1 and CDR2 (germline): PRHDT, FYEKMQ (reference sequence). CDR3 nucleotide sequence: TGTGCCAGCAGCCCCTACGGGGTTTACGAGCAGTACGTC. This gives the protein CASSPYGVYEQYV.

Many counts were recorded for this clonotype. The chain recombines TRBV5-1 with TRBJ2-2, with D tentatively TRBD1 (6 bases). Germline lookup yields CDR1 SGHRS and CDR2 YFSETQ. The ends were cut back, 4 bases at V and 2 bases at J, with 12 bases in the middle. The CDR3 covers 15 residues. Written as DNA, the CDR3 is TGCGCCAGCAGCCTGATCAGGGGTAACACCGGGGAGCTGTTTTTT. It is translated as CASSLIRGNTGELFF.

The V call is TRBV20-1, the J call TRBJ2-7; TRBD1 aligns across 8 bases. Germline-derived CDR1 and CDR2 are DFQATT and SNEGSKA (reference sequence). V was pared by 5 bases and J by 6 bases, with 3 bases of the junction left unmatched. This CDR3 spans 11 amino acids. CDR3 protein: CSADRGLEQYF. DNA for the CDR3: TGCAGTGCTGACAGGGGCCTCGAGCAGTACTTC.

Worth noting for this clonotype: A much larger clone differs from this one at a single base, so this may be a read error. This sequence joins TRBV24-1 and TRBJ2-5; 7 bases line up with TRBD2. Per the germline V gene, CDR1 is KGHDR and CDR2 is SFDVKD. The CDR3 consists of 17 residues. CDR3 sequence reads: CASSYPVWAGVKETQYF. The CDR3 coding sequence is TGTGCCAGCAGTTACCCAGTCTGGGCGGGGGTAAAAGAGACCCAGTACTTC.

This clonotype was seen repeatedly, ten times or more. The chain carries TRBV7-3 and TRBJ2-1; D uncertain. The CDR3 loop spans 13 amino acids. Between the trimmed V and J ends, which lost 5 bases and 8 bases, there was a span of 13 bases. Germline CDR1 is SGHTA and CDR2 is FQGTGA. CDR3 region: CASSPSAWDEQFF. The CDR3 nucleotides are TGTGCCAGCAGCCCAAGCGCGTGGGATGAGCAGTTCTTC.

A remark on this clonotype: The germline gene is not matched at one end of the junction; a read error may be the cause. This chain connects TRBV6-1 to TRBJ1-2, with D hard to call. Germline CDR1 and CDR2: MNHNS and SASEGT. The CDR3 has 18 amino acids. The CDR3 nucleotides read TGTGCCGGCAGTTACTCGTCTTATCCTGGCGTTGAGGGCGATGGCTACACCTTC. Translated, it gives CAGSYSSYPGVEGDGYTF.

In DNA form, the CDR3 reads TGTGCCAGCATCGACAGGGCAGGAGGCGAAAAACTGTTTTTT. It is translated as CASIDRAGGEKLFF. The gene calls are TRBV25-1 and TRBJ1-4, with 7 positions matching TRBD1. With V trimmed by 7 bases and J by 8 bases, 10 bases remained unmatched. CDR3 length equals 14 residues. CDR1 and CDR2 from the germline V gene are MGHDK and SYGVNS. Based on the CDR3 plus reference TRBV25-1 and TRBJ1-4, the full variable domain is EADIYQTPRYLVIGTGKKITLECSQTMGHDKMYWYQQDPGMELHLIHYSYGVNSTEKGDLSSESTVSRIRTEHFPLTLESARPSHTSQYLCASIDRAGGEKLFFGSGTQLSVL.

This clonotype was counted many times. This chain links TRBV20-1 with TRBJ2-7; 7 bases line up with TRBD1. V lost 6 bases and J lost 4; bases outside the gene matches: 6. CDR1 and CDR2 (germline): DFQATT, SNEGSKA (reference sequence). The CDR3 consists of 12 residues. CDR3 sequence: CSAQPRGYEQYV. The DNA for the CDR3 is TGCAGTGCCCAACCCAGGGGGTACGAGCAGTACGTC.

This clonotype showed up many times. The V call is TRBV10-3, the J call TRBJ2-3, with a weak D call TRBD2 (6 bases). The V gene's germline CDR1 is ENHRY and CDR2 SYGVKD. The CDR3 covers 11 residues. Trimming left V 10 bases short and J 9 bases short, with 14 bases between. The CDR3 DNA reads TGTGCCACCTGGACTAAGGGAACGCAGTATTTT. This codes for CATWTKGTQYF.

The chain combines TRBV20-1 with TRBJ2-7; the match to TRBD2 covers 9 bases. After removal of 0 bases from V and 6 bases from J, the junction contained 6 bases not matched to a gene. CDR1 is DFQATT, CDR2 SNEGSKA, per germline (reference sequence). The CDR3 has 14 amino acids. In nucleotides, the CDR3 is TGCAGTGCTAGAGATCAGCTAGCGGGAATCGAGCAGTACTTC. It yields the protein CSARDQLAGIEQYF.

This clonotype was counted at least ten times. The gene calls are TRBV27 and TRBJ2-7; 9 bases map to TRBD1. J gave up 3 bases and V 5 bases, and 5 bases lay outside the gene matches. Germline V CDR1 and CDR2: MNHEY, SMNVEV (reference sequence). This CDR3 is built from 14 residues. The CDR3 loop is CASSVPGQGYEQYF. CDR3 DNA sequence: TGTGCCAGCAGTGTACCGGGACAGGGCTACGAGCAGTACTTC.

Worth noting for this clonotype: The junction departs from germline at one end; a sequencing error may be responsible. The chain uses TRBV25-1 and TRBJ2-5; D is ambiguous. CDR1 and CDR2 from the germline V gene are MGHDK and SYGVNS. This CDR3 has 11 residues. The CDR3 here is CAIPDQETQHF. The CDR3 DNA follows: TGTGCCATTCCGGATCAAGAGACCCAGCACTTC. The entire variable domain, with the rest obtained from reference TRBV25-1 and TRBJ2-5, is as follows: EADIYQTPRYLVIGTGKKITLECSQTMGHDKMYWYQQDPGMELHLIHYSYGVNSTEKGDLSSESTVSRIRTEHFPLTLESARPSHTSQYLCAIPDQETQHFGPGTRLLVL.

This clonotype was seen a single time. The rearrangement joins TRBV14 to TRBJ2-7; perhaps TRBD2 as D (6 bases). Germline CDR1 SGHDN, CDR2 FVKESK. The V gene lost 5 bases and the J gene lost 0 bases, with 8 bases spanning the gap. CDR3 length: 13 amino acids. The CDR3 loop is CASSTTSSYEQYF. The DNA for the CDR3 is TGTGCCAGCAGCACGACTAGCTCCTACGAGCAGTACTTC.

J is TRBJ2-5 and V is TRBV29-1; 11 positions match TRBD2. J gave up 2 bases and V 5 bases, and 4 bases lay outside the gene matches. The CDR3 loop spans 14 amino acids. CDR1 is SQVTM, CDR2 ANQGSEA, per germline. The CDR3, as DNA: TGCAGCGTTCGGGGACTAGCGGTTCAAGAGACCCAGTACTTC. Translated, it gives CSVRGLAVQETQYF.

This clonotype showed up just a few times. The gene calls are TRBV29-1 and TRBJ1-2; no firm D call. Trimming took off 3 bases at V and 8 bases at J, with 10 bases between the two ends. Germline V gene sequence: CDR1 SQVTM, CDR2 ANQGSEA. The CDR3 has 11 amino acids. As DNA, the CDR3 is TGCAGCGTTGATACCCCTGTGGGCTACACCTTC. Protein sequence: CSVDTPVGYTF.

There are many counts of this clonotype. This chain links TRBV2 with TRBJ1-5; possibly TRBD1 for D (5 bases). V lost 6 bases and J 4 bases, leaving 10 bases between the germline ends. The CDR3 sequence is 13 residues long. CDR1 is SNHLY, CDR2 FYNNEI, per germline. CDR3 sequence reads: CASSLRGNQPQHF. CDR3 nucleotide sequence: TGTGCCAGCAGCCTTCGGGGGAATCAGCCCCAGCATTTT.